The 3 T cell receptor beta chains given below trace back to one sample, sequenced in a study of T cell responses to AZD1222 COVID-19 vaccine. Only in-frame clones appear in the TCRdb table, and some are missing; sequencing was by immunoSEQ multiplex PCR. This sample has tens of thousands of clones, with roughly 89% found just once. The source material was peripheral blood, sampled on day 0 of AZD1222 vaccination. The receptors originated from an adult in good health.

The chain is built from TRBV3-1 (or the pseudogene TRBV3-2) and TRBJ1-1, with D uncertain. V lost 0 bases and J 7 bases, leaving 6 bases between the germline ends. CDR1 and CDR2 from the germline V gene are LGHDT and YNNKEL (reference sequence). The CDR3 has 12 residues. CDR3 sequence (DNA): TGTGCCAGCAGCCAAGATAGAAGTGAAGCTTTCTTT. This translates into CASSQDRSEAFF.

This clone was found once. V and J are TRBV6-4 and TRBJ2-2, with D maybe TRBD2 (6 bases). The V end lost 8 bases, the J end lost 4 bases, and 11 bases lay between the germline ends. Per the germline V gene, CDR1 is MRHNA and CDR2 is SNTAGT. The CDR3 is made up of 13 amino acids. CDR3 DNA: TGTGCCAGCGCGGCGGGATCCACCGGGGAGCTGTTTTTT. Amino acid sequence: CASAAGSTGELFF.

This sequence joins TRBV6-5 and TRBJ1-3, with a weak D call TRBD1 (5 bases). Per the germline V gene, CDR1 is MNHEY and CDR2 is SVGAGI. CDR3 length equals 14 residues. V lost 9 bases to trimming and J lost 0 bases, with 12 bases between them. The CDR3 DNA follows: TGTGCCAGTATCAGGGATCACTCTGGAAACACCATATATTTT. Translation gives CASIRDHSGNTIYF.